This T cell receptor beta chain appears in the sequencing data of a study of cytomegalovirus exposure and HLA in healthy donors. Study information: A prior analysis found some 110 million unique TCR beta sequences from 150 million to 200 million T cells. Study-level points and caveats: Cytomegalovirus-associated status was assigned to approximately 160 TCR beta chains.

Vbeta (60) and Jbeta (13) primers were used in the PCR. Method: immunoSEQ multiplex PCR; TCRdb's copy keeps in-frame clones and lacks some. The sample lists about 150,000 clones, 79% occurring once. V lost 5 bases, J lost 2 bases, and 10 bases lay in between. Germline CDR1 is MNHEY and CDR2 is SMNVEV (reference sequence). This CDR3 is built from 15 residues. As for this clone: Its antigen is as yet unknown.

This receptor was obtained from a man aged 50 or older in good health and CMV-seropositive. V is TRBV27 and J is TRBJ2-6; TRBD2 is a possible D gene (6 bases). Material: PBMCs. CDR3 DNA: TGTGCCAGCAGTCCCACGGGGGCTGGGGCCAACGTCCTGACTTTC. Its protein is CASSPTGAGANVLTF. Based on the CDR3 plus reference TRBV27 and TRBJ2-6, the full variable domain is EAQVTQNPRYLITVTGKKLTVTCSQNMNHEYMSWYRQDPGLGLRQIYYSMNVEVTDKGDVPEGYKVSRKEKRNFPLILESPSPNQTSLYFCASSPTGAGANVLTFGAGSRLTVL.